This T cell receptor beta chain is from a study of shared clonotypes between healthy human individuals. Study-level findings and limits: Investigators expected sequencing depth to affect clonotype sharing among donors. Researchers sampled only blood; tissue repertoires likely differ.

This CDR3 contains 16 residues. V lost 3 bases to trimming and J lost 2 bases, with 16 bases between them. CDR1 MDHEN and CDR2 SYDVKM come from the germline V gene. Data came from immunoSEQ multiplex PCR; TCRdb stores just in-frame clones and leaves some out. Here the sample spans hundreds of thousands of clones, about 80% being singletons. About this clone: Its specificity is not known.

The origin of this receptor is a woman aged 40 to 50 in good health. Some clones in this sample may be carry-over from other donors' samples. Sequenced input: PBMCs. The genes are TRBV28 and TRBJ1-2, with no clear D. The CDR3 DNA is TGTGCCAGCAGTTTTTCTAGCGGTCGGGCAAACTATGGCTACACCTTC. Its translation: CASSFSSGRANYGYTF.